Following are 6 T cell receptor beta chains from one sample sequenced in a study of OX40 agonist ivuxolimab in advanced cancers. Profiling relied on immunoSEQ multiplex PCR, and the TCRdb table lists in-frame clones only, not all of them. The sample consists of fewer than 25,000 clones, about 80% of them appearing once. The material was CD4+ or CD8+ T cells sorted from blood, obtained in a trial of the OX40 agonist ivuxolimab. These TCRs come from an adult with an advanced solid tumor such as melanoma, head and neck, liver or kidney cancer.

The gene calls are TRBV6-6 and TRBJ2-1, with 7 bases that match TRBD2. The CDR3 is 13 residues long. Trimming took 0 bases from V and 15 from J; bases not matched to a gene: 8. The germline gives CDR1 MNHNY, CDR2 SVGAGI (reference sequence). The CDR3 coding sequence is TGTGCCAGCAGTTACTCGATGGCGACGGGGGGGTTCTTC. Protein product: CASSYSMATGGFF.

The rearrangement uses TRBV11-2 and TRBJ2-1; maybe TRBD1 (6 bases). Germline assignment: CDR1 SGHAT and CDR2 FQNNGV. The V end lost 0 bases, the J end lost 4 bases, and 7 bases lay between the germline ends. The CDR3 runs 14 residues. CDR3 amino acids: CASSLEGAYNEQFF. CDR3 sequence (DNA): TGTGCCAGCAGCTTAGAGGGGGCATACAATGAGCAGTTCTTC.

This clone is medium-sized within its sample. V gene TRBV5-6 combines with J gene TRBJ2-5, with TRBD2 matching 10 bases. This CDR3 region has 17 residues. From germline, CDR1 is SGHDT and CDR2 YYEEEE. V lost 0 bases, J lost 4 bases, and 9 bases stayed unmatched. CDR3 residues: CASSLELAGREGETQYF. The CDR3 DNA follows: TGTGCCAGCAGCTTGGAACTAGCGGGAAGGGAAGGAGAGACCCAGTACTTC.

The chain recombines TRBV10-3 with TRBJ1-5; D possibly corresponds to TRBD1 (6 bases). V dropped 0 bases and J dropped 2 bases, with 11 bases sitting between them. The length of the CDR3 is 16 residues. In germline, CDR1 is ENHRY, CDR2 SYGVKD. CDR3 DNA sequence: TGTGCCATCAGTGAGTCGGGGGGCTGGGGCAATCAGCCCCAGCATTTT. Translated: CAISESGGWGNQPQHF.

The chain links TRBV27 to TRBJ2-7, with D perhaps matching TRBD2 (6 bases). Germline V gene sequence: CDR1 MNHEY, CDR2 SMNVEV (reference sequence). The CDR3 contains 14 residues. Deletions cut 4 bases from V and 4 bases from J, with 14 bases between. DNA of the CDR3: TGTGCCAGCAGTTGGCAAGCTGGGGGGTACGAGCAGTACTTC. Amino acids: CASSWQAGGYEQYF.

CDR3 nucleotide sequence: TGTGCCATCACCCCCCGGGGCGACCACACCGGGGAGCTGTTTTTT. Its protein is CAITPRGDHTGELFF. This chain uses TRBV10-3 with TRBJ2-2, with D perhaps given as TRBD1 or TRBD2 (5 bases each). Germline CDR1 and CDR2: ENHRY and SYGVKD. Trimming cost V 7 bases and J 3 bases, with 15 bases left between them. The length of the CDR3 is 15 residues.